Below, one T cell receptor beta chain is given with its context. Its antigen is undetermined. Clones were sequenced by immunoSEQ multiplex PCR, and TCRdb holds only the in-frame ones, with some missing. This repertoire shows roughly 640,000 clones, around 97% found once; its top ten account for about 0.06%. The data were taken from a study of shared clonotypes between healthy human individuals. Study details: There were three CD4 naive, three CD4 memory, two CD8 naive and one CD8 memory plates per donor.

Study-level results: The donor pool, a small one, limited the genetic and exposure-history diversity represented. Apart from blood, nothing was sampled; tissue repertoires likely differ.

Per germline, CDR1 LNHDA and CDR2 SQIVND (reference sequence). Trimming pared 1 base from V and 0 bases from J, leaving 10 bases between. The CDR3 contains 15 residues. Sequencing input: naive CD4+ T cells sorted from blood. Subset in this sample: CD45RA+ positively selected. The gene calls are TRBV19 and TRBJ2-7, with D perhaps given as TRBD1 or TRBD2 (5 bases each). The clonotype originates from a woman aged 25 to 39 in good health. The CDR3 is CASSIVGTVSYEQYF. Here the CDR3 DNA reads TGTGCCAGTAGTATAGTTGGGACCGTCTCCTACGAGCAGTACTTC. The entire variable domain, with the rest obtained from reference TRBV19 and TRBJ2-7, is as follows: DGGITQSPKYLFRKEGQNVTLSCEQNLNHDAMYWYRQDPGQGLRLIYYSQIVNDFQKGDIAEGYSVSREKKESFPLTVTSAQKNPTAFYLCASSIVGTVSYEQYFGPGTRLTVT.